Below are 22 T cell receptor beta chains sequenced from a single sample in a study of shared clonotypes between healthy human individuals. In the naive CD8 group, cells lacked CD45RO and were positively selected for CCR7, so terminally differentiated effector memory CD45RA+ cells were left out. Libraries were prepared by immunoSEQ multiplex PCR; TCRdb keeps only in-frame clonotypes and omits some of them. Among hundreds of thousands of clones listed, just over 90% were seen once. Source material: naive CD8+ T cells sorted from blood. These receptors were collected from a man aged 25-45 years in good health.

The sample holds a few counts of this clone. The genes are TRBV7-9 and TRBJ2-1; no clear D gene. With 1 base removed from V and 9 bases from J, the gap between germline ends came to 7 bases. Germline V lookup: CDR1 SEHNR, CDR2 FQNEAQ (reference sequence). This CDR3 has 12 amino acids. In DNA, the CDR3 is TGTGCCAGCAGCTTAGGCGCCGGTGAGCAGTTCTTC. This translates into CASSLGAGEQFF.

The chain links TRBV2 to TRBJ1-2, with 7 bases aligning to TRBD1. V dropped 3 bases and J dropped 4; count of bases not matched to a gene: 8. CDR1 SNHLY and CDR2 FYNNEI come from the germline V gene. The CDR3 loop spans 15 amino acids. The DNA for the CDR3 is TGTGCCAGCAGTGATAGGCAGGGGGGATCCTATGGCTACACCTTC. Protein: CASSDRQGGSYGYTF. The variable domain in full, with the rest retrieved from reference TRBV2 and TRBJ1-2, is EPEVTQTPSHQVTQMGQEVILRCVPISNHLYFYWYRQILGQKVEFLVSFYNNEISEKSEIFDDQFSVERPDGSNFTLKIRSTKLEDSAMYFCASSDRQGGSYGYTFGSGTRLTVV.

This chain connects TRBV29-1 to TRBJ1-1, with D possibly being TRBD1 (5 bases). With 8 bases removed from V and 2 bases from J, the gap between germline ends came to 24 bases. Germline values: CDR1 SQVTM, CDR2 ANQGSEA. The CDR3 consists of 16 residues. Here the CDR3 reads CSTSGAQGATNTEAFF. The CDR3 DNA follows: TGCAGCACCTCCGGGGCGCAGGGCGCGACAAACACTGAAGCTTTCTTT.

The chain is built from TRBV19 and TRBJ1-5; D gene unclear. The V end lost 4 bases, the J end lost 7 bases, and 17 bases lay between the germline ends. The V gene's germline CDR1 is LNHDA and CDR2 SQIVND (reference sequence). The CDR3 covers 15 residues. The CDR3 loop reads CASSTTGLGGQPQHF. The CDR3 coding sequence is TGTGCCAGTAGTACCACCGGGTTAGGAGGGCAGCCCCAGCATTTT. The whole variable domain, remainder taken from reference TRBV19 and TRBJ1-5, is DGGITQSPKYLFRKEGQNVTLSCEQNLNHDAMYWYRQDPGQGLRLIYYSQIVNDFQKGDIAEGYSVSREKKESFPLTVTSAQKNPTAFYLCASSTTGLGGQPQHFGDGTRLSIL.

The rearrangement joins TRBV11-2 to TRBJ2-1; D call uncertain. Trimming shortened V by 3 bases and J by 11 bases, and 17 bases separated the two germline ends. Germline CDR1 reads SGHAT; CDR2 reads FQNNGV. The CDR3 has 14 residues. CDR3 residues: CASSFSTVRGKQFF. The CDR3, as DNA: TGTGCCAGCAGCTTTTCTACGGTAAGAGGTAAGCAGTTCTTC.

The V call is TRBV4-1, the J call TRBJ2-7; D is undetermined. Trimming took off 5 bases at V and 0 bases at J, with 11 bases between the two ends. Per germline, CDR1 MGHRA and CDR2 YSYEKL. CDR3 length equals 14 residues. CDR3 nucleotides: TGCGCCAGCAGCTCCGGGCTCACCTCCTACGAGCAGTACTTC. Protein product: CASSSGLTSYEQYF.

The V gene is TRBV28, the J gene TRBJ1-5, with a possible D match to TRBD1 (5 bases). The CDR3 is 13 amino acids. Germline loops: CDR1 MDHEN, CDR2 SYDVKM. Trimming cost V 3 bases and J 4 bases, with 7 bases left between them. In nucleotides, the CDR3 is TGTGCCAGCAGTTTTCAGGGAAATCAGCCCCAGCATTTT. Protein: CASSFQGNQPQHF.

The chain combines TRBV5-4 with TRBJ1-1, with D hard to call. Germline CDR1 is SGHNT and CDR2 is YYREEE (reference sequence). This CDR3 is 15 amino acids long. Trimming pared 0 bases from V and 7 bases from J, leaving 16 bases between. The CDR3 is CASSLALRGTDEAFF. The CDR3 bases are TGTGCCAGCAGCTTGGCCTTGCGGGGAACCGATGAAGCTTTCTTT.

This chain connects TRBV5-5 to TRBJ1-2; D may be TRBD1 (5 bases). From germline, CDR1 is SGHKS and CDR2 YYEKEE (reference sequence). This CDR3 is 13 amino acids long. Trimming removed 3 bases from V and 2 bases from J, with 8 bases in between. CDR3 DNA sequence: TGTGCCAGCAGCTCCAGGGAAAACTATGGCTACACCTTC. Protein sequence: CASSSRENYGYTF.

The genes are TRBV6-6 and TRBJ2-1; D is possibly TRBD1 (6 bases). This CDR3 has 12 residues. Deletions cut 8 bases from V and 6 bases from J, with 11 bases between. CDR1 is MNHNY, CDR2 SVGAGI, per germline (reference sequence). CDR3 DNA sequence: TGTGCCAGCGGACAGAACGGCAATGAGCAGTTCTTC. Protein: CASGQNGNEQFF.

The genes are TRBV28 and TRBJ2-7, with 11 bases that match TRBD2. V shed 2 bases, J shed 6 bases, and the junction held 6 bases outside the gene matches. This CDR3 region has 15 residues. Germline-derived CDR1 and CDR2 are MDHEN and SYDVKM. The CDR3 DNA sequence: TGTGCCAGCAGTTTACTAGCGGGAGGCCTTAGCGAGCAGTACTTC. Encoded protein: CASSLLAGGLSEQYF.

The CDR3 spells CASSVGSRAGNTIYF. The CDR3 coding sequence is TGTGCCAGCAGCGTAGGATCCAGGGCTGGAAACACCATATATTTT. V and J are TRBV9 and TRBJ1-3; possibly TRBD1 for D (5 bases). Between the trimmed V and J ends, which lost 0 bases and 2 bases, there was a span of 9 bases. This CDR3 comprises 15 residues. Germline CDR1 and CDR2: SGDLS and YYNGEE.

The rearrangement uses TRBV29-1 and TRBJ1-1; no clear D gene. This CDR3 is built from 14 residues. V dropped 5 bases and J dropped 0 bases, with 13 bases sitting between them. In germline, CDR1 is SQVTM, CDR2 ANQGSEA. CDR3 sequence (DNA): TGCAGCGTTTTAACTCCGGGTTTGAACACTGAAGCTTTCTTT. Its translation is CSVLTPGLNTEAFF.

The chain couples TRBV10-1 to TRBJ2-1; 11 bases line up with TRBD2. V was clipped by 2 bases and J by 3 bases; unmatched bases: 3. The germline V gene has CDR1 WNHNN and CDR2 SYGVQD (reference sequence). CDR3 length: 16 amino acids. In nucleotides, the CDR3 is TGCGCCAGCAGTGAGATGGGGACTAGCGGCTACAATGAGCAGTTCTTC. Translated, it gives CASSEMGTSGYNEQFF.

CDR3 region: CASSYGSFSGANVLTF. The CDR3, as DNA: TGTGCCAGCAGTTACGGTTCCTTCTCTGGGGCCAACGTCCTGACTTTC. The V gene is TRBV6-6, the J gene TRBJ2-6, with D unresolved. Germline assignment: CDR1 MNHNY and CDR2 SVGAGI (reference sequence). V was shortened by 2 bases and J by 0 bases, with 8 bases between the two germline ends. The CDR3 extends over 16 amino acids.

The J gene is TRBJ1-5, the V gene TRBV27; D not certain. The V end was cut by 5 bases, the J end by 6 bases, with 14 bases between. Germline lookup yields CDR1 MNHEY and CDR2 SMNVEV (reference sequence). CDR3 length: 14 amino acids. The CDR3 spells CASSPYRTGQPQHF. CDR3 DNA sequence: TGTGCCAGCAGTCCCTACCGGACGGGTCAGCCCCAGCATTTT.

The rearrangement uses TRBV30 and TRBJ1-4; 8 bases line up with TRBD1. CDR3 length: 12 amino acids. The V and J ends lost 5 bases and 6 bases, in that order; junction bases with no gene match: 2. The germline V gene has CDR1 GTSNPN and CDR2 SVGIG (reference sequence). The CDR3 DNA reads as TGTGCCTGGGAACAGGGGGATGAAAAACTGTTTTTT. Translation: CAWEQGDEKLFF.

The chain has TRBV10-3 and TRBJ1-2; D ambiguous. V was shortened by 7 bases and J by 2 bases, with 8 bases between the two germline ends. This CDR3 has 12 amino acids. CDR1 and CDR2 from the germline V gene are ENHRY and SYGVKD. The CDR3 protein is CAITPGNYGYTF. The CDR3 DNA is TGTGCCATCACCCCCGGGAACTATGGCTACACCTTC.

The V gene is TRBV27, the J gene TRBJ2-5; weak D call: TRBD1 (5 bases). Germline V gives CDR1 MNHEY, CDR2 SMNVEV (reference sequence). V was cut by 5 bases and J by 3 bases, with 10 bases left in between. CDR3 size: 13 residues. CDR3 region: CASSLQTEETQYF. The CDR3 bases are TGTGCCAGCAGTCTCCAGACAGAAGAGACCCAGTACTTC.

The chain carries TRBV5-4 and TRBJ2-1; no definite D call. The germline V gene has CDR1 SGHNT and CDR2 YYREEE (reference sequence). The length of the CDR3 is 13 residues. V gave up 2 bases and J gave up 8 bases, with 11 bases separating them. This CDR3 reads CASSFGLTDEQFF. CDR3 bases: TGTGCCAGCAGCTTCGGCTTAACGGATGAGCAGTTCTTC.

V gene TRBV27 combines with J gene TRBJ1-4, with D perhaps matching TRBD1 (5 bases). Per the germline V gene, CDR1 is MNHEY and CDR2 is SMNVEV (reference sequence). V lost 6 bases and J 4 bases, leaving 12 bases between the germline ends. The CDR3 contains 14 residues. CDR3 region: CASSPTDGNEKLFF. CDR3 DNA: TGTGCCAGCAGCCCGACAGACGGTAATGAAAAACTGTTTTTT.

This chain links TRBV27 with TRBJ1-5; 10 nucleotides line up with TRBD1. Germline V gives CDR1 MNHEY, CDR2 SMNVEV (reference sequence). V shed 5 bases, J shed 9 bases, and the junction held 7 bases outside the gene matches. CDR3 size: 14 residues. CDR3 sequence: CASSPWTGGGPQHF. DNA of the CDR3: TGTGCCAGCAGTCCTTGGACAGGGGGGGGGCCCCAGCATTTT.